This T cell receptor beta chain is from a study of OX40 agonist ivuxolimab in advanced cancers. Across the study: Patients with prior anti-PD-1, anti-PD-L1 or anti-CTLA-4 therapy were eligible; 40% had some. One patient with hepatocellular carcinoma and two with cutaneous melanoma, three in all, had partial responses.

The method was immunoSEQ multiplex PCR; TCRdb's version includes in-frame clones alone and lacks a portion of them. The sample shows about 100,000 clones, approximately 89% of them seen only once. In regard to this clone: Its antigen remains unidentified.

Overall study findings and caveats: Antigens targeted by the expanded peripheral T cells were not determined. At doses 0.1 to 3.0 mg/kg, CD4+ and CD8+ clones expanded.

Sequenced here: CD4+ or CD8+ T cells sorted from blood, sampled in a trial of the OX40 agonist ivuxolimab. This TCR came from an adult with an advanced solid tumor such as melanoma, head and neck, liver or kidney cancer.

CDR3: CASSLFGDRGAYEQYF. The CDR3, as DNA: TGTGCCAGCAGTTTATTTGGGGACAGGGGGGCCTACGAGCAGTACTTC. The J gene is TRBJ2-7, the V gene TRBV28, with 11 bases identical to TRBD1. Trimming removed 1 base from V and 2 bases from J; junction bases left unmatched: 4. The CDR3 is 16 amino acids. Germline V gene sequence: CDR1 MDHEN, CDR2 SYDVKM.